This T cell receptor (beta chain) was sequenced during a study of T cell responses to AZD1222 COVID-19 vaccine. Study conclusions and caveats: Of the AZD1222 recipients, only six or seven were seropositive at baseline.

V was clipped by 3 bases and J by 1 base, with 14 bases between them. This CDR3 has 16 residues. Per the germline V gene, CDR1 is SGHRS and CDR2 is YFSETQ. Concerning this clone itself: Antigen unknown. Other DNA sequences in the sample encode the same CDR3.

Data came from immunoSEQ multiplex PCR; TCRdb stores just in-frame clones and leaves some out. This table has 200,000 to 300,000 clones, 85% to 95% appearing once. The sequencing here drew on peripheral blood, taken on day 0 of AZD1222 vaccination. This clonotype was sampled from an adult in good health. The chain has TRBV5-1 and TRBJ2-1; D may be TRBD1 (6 bases). In DNA form, the CDR3 reads TGCGCCAGCAGCTCCTCCGGGACACTGTCCTACAATGAGCAGTTCTTC. This encodes CASSSSGTLSYNEQFF.